The 15 T cell receptor beta chains below were found in one sample sequenced in a study of CD8+CD57+ T cells in acquired aplastic anemia. Patients picked for sequencing had shown CD8+CD57+ cell expansion detected by flow cytometry. Genomic DNA served as template for TCR beta VDJ and CDR3 profiling. MiXCR was run by TCRdb on the reads, yielding one entry per CDR3 protein. The sample has about 150,000 distinct CDR3 sequences, roughly half seen once; the top ten hold about an eighth. The sample comprised sorted CD4+, CD8+, or CD8+CD57+ T cells (not recorded which) from PBMCs. The receptors here all came from a human donor with aplastic anemia.

This rearrangement joins TRBV24-1 to TRBJ2-1, with 8 bases matching TRBD2. The CDR3 is 12 amino acids. The germline V gene has CDR1 KGHDR and CDR2 SFDVKD. After removal of 7 bases from V and 11 bases from J, the junction contained 6 bases not matched to a gene. CDR3 protein: CATSGGGGKQFF. The CDR3 DNA sequence: TGTGCCACCAGCGGGGGGGGCGGCAAGCAGTTCTTC.

The V gene is TRBV15, the J gene TRBJ1-4; the D gene is possibly TRBD1 (5 bases). CDR3 length equals 16 residues. The V end lost 3 bases, the J end lost 9 bases, and 20 bases lay between the germline ends. Germline CDR1 and CDR2: LNHNV and YYDKDF (reference sequence). The CDR3 DNA reads TGTGCCACCAGCAGGGAATGGGTACAGGAAAGTAAAAAACTGTTTTTT. It encodes CATSREWVQESKKLFF. Using reference TRBV15 and TRBJ1-4 for the parts outside the CDR3, the full variable domain is DAMVIQNPRYQVTQFGKPVTLSCSQTLNHNVMYWYQQKSSQAPKLLFHYYDKDFNNEADTPDNFQSRRPNTSFCFLDIRSPGLGDTAMYLCATSREWVQESKKLFFGSGTQLSVL.

The chain links TRBV2 to TRBJ1-4, with a weak D call TRBD1 (6 bases). V was shortened by 4 bases and J by 0 bases, with 9 bases between the two germline ends. The germline gives CDR1 SNHLY, CDR2 FYNNEI. This CDR3 is 15 amino acids long. CDR3 coding DNA: TGTGCCAGCAGTGGGACAGTTGCAACTAATGAAAAACTGTTTTTT. Protein: CASSGTVATNEKLFF. Filled out from reference TRBV2 and TRBJ1-4, the complete variable domain reads EPEVTQTPSHQVTQMGQEVILRCVPISNHLYFYWYRQILGQKVEFLVSFYNNEISEKSEIFDDQFSVERPDGSNFTLKIRSTKLEDSAMYFCASSGTVATNEKLFFGSGTQLSVL.

The chain links TRBV29-1 to TRBJ2-7; D perhaps matches TRBD2 (5 bases). There are 14 residues in the CDR3. V lost 4 bases, J lost 1 base, and 14 bases lay in between. Looked up from germline, CDR1 is SQVTM and CDR2 is ANQGSEA. The DNA for the CDR3 is TGCAGCGTTGGTATTGGACGGACTTCCTACGAGCAGTACTTC. Protein: CSVGIGRTSYEQYF.

Regarding this clonotype: A much larger clone differs by one base, so this may be a read error. The genes are TRBV12-3 or TRBV12-4 and TRBJ2-2, with TRBD2 matching over 12 bases. The CDR3 spans 16 residues. V lost 6 bases to trimming and J lost 7 bases; unmatched junction nucleotides: 9. In DNA form, the CDR3 reads TGTGCCAGCAGCAGACTAGCGGGGGAGCGCTTCGGGGAGCTGTTTTTT. It yields the protein CASSRLAGERFGELFF.

At least ten counts were recorded for this clonotype. The chain carries TRBV4-3 and TRBJ1-3; no reliable D call. CDR3 length equals 15 residues. The V end was cut by 3 bases, the J end by 1 base, with 10 bases between. Germline V gene data show CDR1 as LGHNA and CDR2 as YSLEER. The CDR3 DNA reads TGCGCCAGCAGCCACGGACCTAATTCTGGAAACACCATATATTTT. It is translated as CASSHGPNSGNTIYF.

This chain uses TRBV15 with TRBJ2-5; D unresolved. The CDR3 has 15 amino acids. The germline V gene has CDR1 LNHNV and CDR2 YYDKDF (reference sequence). Trimming took 0 bases from V and 4 from J, leaving 12 bases between them. The CDR3 loop is CATSRDHIFRETQYF. The CDR3 DNA is TGTGCCACCAGCAGAGATCATATTTTCCGAGAGACCCAGTACTTC.

This clonotype was detected ten times or more. The chain employs TRBV12-3 or TRBV12-4 and TRBJ2-7; 8 bases line up with TRBD1. Trimming removed 5 bases from V and 6 bases from J; junction bases left unmatched: 9. CDR3 length: 14 residues. CDR3 nucleotides: TGTGCCAGCAGTCGCACCGGGACAGGTTCCGAGCAGTACTTC. As protein: CASSRTGTGSEQYF.

This clonotype appeared many times. This chain links TRBV11-3 with TRBJ1-2; 12 bases agree with TRBD1. CDR3 size: 17 residues. Germline-derived CDR1 and CDR2 are SGHNT and YENEEA. Losses at the gene ends were 2 bases for V and 0 bases for J; bases not matched to a gene: 4. Written as DNA, the CDR3 is TGTGCCAGCAGCTTACCCGGGACAGGGGGCTCTAACTATGGCTACACCTTC. It translates to CASSLPGTGGSNYGYTF.

This sequence joins TRBV2 and TRBJ2-5; D unresolved. The CDR3 consists of 15 residues. V gave up 4 bases and J gave up 5 bases, with 17 bases separating them. The germline gives CDR1 SNHLY, CDR2 FYNNEI. The DNA for the CDR3 is TGTGCCAGCAGTGGAGTAGACTCCCCAACGGAGACCCAGTACTTC. Protein product: CASSGVDSPTETQYF.

This clonotype occurred once. V and J are TRBV2 and TRBJ2-1; D gene ambiguous. Germline-derived CDR1 and CDR2 are SNHLY and FYNNEI. This CDR3 has 11 residues. V was clipped by 2 bases and J by 12 bases, with 8 bases between them. Here the CDR3 reads CASSESLGQFF. Written as DNA, the CDR3 is TGTGCCAGCAGTGAATCACTTGGGCAGTTCTTC.

The chain carries TRBV15 and TRBJ1-2; D unresolved. The V and J ends lost 3 bases and 3 bases respectively, with 11 bases between them. CDR1 is LNHNV and CDR2 is YYDKDF in the germline V gene (reference sequence). The CDR3 contains 14 residues. CDR3 region: CATSRGSLDYGYTF. The CDR3 DNA sequence: TGTGCCACCAGCAGGGGGTCGTTGGACTATGGCTACACCTTC. The full variable domain, with the rest looked up from reference TRBV15 and TRBJ1-2, is DAMVIQNPRYQVTQFGKPVTLSCSQTLNHNVMYWYQQKSSQAPKLLFHYYDKDFNNEADTPDNFQSRRPNTSFCFLDIRSPGLGDTAMYLCATSRGSLDYGYTFGSGTRLTVV.

The chain couples TRBV7-2 to TRBJ2-7; D tentatively fits TRBD1 or TRBD2 (5 bases each). V was clipped by 5 bases and J by 4 bases, with 15 bases between them. Germline CDR1 is SGHTA and CDR2 is FQGNSA. The CDR3 has 14 amino acids. CDR3 sequence: CASSLGTGWYEQYF. The DNA for the CDR3 is TGTGCCAGCAGCCTAGGGACGGGCTGGTACGAGCAGTACTTC.

The gene calls are TRBV15 and TRBJ1-2, with 9 bases aligning to TRBD1. CDR3 length: 15 amino acids. Trimming cost V 1 base and J 6 bases; bases outside gene matches: 6. The germline gives CDR1 LNHNV, CDR2 YYDKDF (reference sequence). The CDR3 protein is CATSRGDREWDGYTF. The CDR3 nucleotides read TGTGCCACCAGCAGAGGGGACAGGGAGTGGGATGGCTACACCTTC.

The chain combines TRBV24-1 with TRBJ2-1; unclear D gene. This CDR3 has 12 amino acids. Trimming cost V 9 bases and J 4 bases, with 9 bases left between them. Germline assignment: CDR1 KGHDR and CDR2 SFDVKD. CDR3 sequence (DNA): TGTGCCACCTCCGACTTATACAATGAGCAGTTCTTC. Translated, it gives CATSDLYNEQFF.